These 25 T cell receptor beta chains were sequenced from one sample in a study of CD8+CD57+ T cells in acquired aplastic anemia. Both TCR beta VDJ combination and CDR3 sequence profiling were carried out. Genomic DNA was the template for this profiling. TCRdb called the reads again in MiXCR, with one record for every CDR3 protein. This sample has about 190,000 distinct CDR3 sequences, with less than 65% found just once. The source material was sorted CD4+, CD8+, or CD8+CD57+ T cells (not recorded which) from PBMCs. The receptors stem from a human donor in good health, serving as a control.

Turning to this clonotype: This may come from a read error, since a much larger clone is one base off. The chain employs TRBV25-1 and TRBJ2-7, with D perhaps matching TRBD1 or TRBD2 (5 bases each). Germline V lookup: CDR1 MGHDK, CDR2 SYGVNS. The CDR3 consists of 15 residues. The CDR3, as DNA: TGTGTCAGCAGCCAAGATCGTGGGGGTAGCTACGAGCAGTACTTC. It specifies CVSSQDRGGSYEQYF.

The rearrangement joins TRBV7-3 to TRBJ2-7, with TRBD1 identical over 10 bases. With V trimmed by 1 base and J by 4 bases, 4 bases remained unmatched. Germline-derived CDR1 and CDR2 are SGHTA and FQGTGA. The CDR3 consists of 15 residues. CDR3 in DNA: TGTGCCAGCAGCTTAATCCCGGGACAGGGGTACGAGCAGTACTTC. It encodes CASSLIPGQGYEQYF.

This chain joins TRBV5-1 and TRBJ1-6; TRBD1 is a possible D gene (5 bases). Germline V lookup: CDR1 SGHRS, CDR2 YFSETQ. The ends were cut back, 7 bases at V and 9 bases at J, with 14 bases in the middle. The CDR3 extends over 13 amino acids. DNA of the CDR3: TGCGCCAGCGGAGGGGACCTGGCTTCACCCCTCCACTTT. Translation gives CASGGDLASPLHF.

This clonotype turned up a few times. This chain connects TRBV20-1 to TRBJ2-6, with a possible D match to TRBD1 (5 bases). Deletions cut 0 bases from V and 2 bases from J, with 17 bases between. The germline V gene has CDR1 DFQATT and CDR2 SNEGSKA (reference sequence). This CDR3 is 18 amino acids long. CDR3 sequence reads: CSARDPLGHLPGANVLTF. In DNA form, the CDR3 reads TGCAGTGCTAGAGATCCTCTCGGACACCTCCCTGGGGCCAACGTCCTGACTTTC.

The genes are TRBV7-8 and TRBJ2-7; D may correspond to TRBD1 or TRBD2 (6 bases each). CDR3 length: 14 amino acids. The germline V gene has CDR1 SGHVS and CDR2 FQNEAQ. V lost 1 base and J lost 3, with 10 bases in between. The CDR3 region is CASSLGGDNYEQYF. CDR3 bases: TGTGCCAGCAGCTTAGGGGGGGACAACTACGAGCAGTACTTC.

J is TRBJ2-5 and V is TRBV6-4, with TRBD2 matching over 7 bases. The CDR3 is 14 amino acids. V lost 10 bases, J lost 5 bases, and 13 bases stayed unmatched. Per germline, CDR1 MRHNA and CDR2 SNTAGT. DNA for the CDR3: TGTGCCATCAGAACGGGACTAACGATGGAGACCCAGTACTTC. Protein product: CAIRTGLTMETQYF.

This clonotype was seen at least ten times. The chain combines TRBV6-5 with TRBJ2-2, with D tentatively TRBD1 (7 bases). CDR1 and CDR2 from the germline V gene are MNHEY and SVGAGI. The CDR3 consists of 13 residues. Trimming removed 6 bases from V and 5 bases from J, with 10 bases in between. The CDR3 region is CASRTGTTGELFF. DNA for the CDR3: TGTGCCAGCAGGACAGGGACTACCGGGGAGCTGTTTTTT.

The chain has TRBV20-1 and TRBJ1-4; 8 bases are a match to TRBD1. The CDR3 sequence is 16 residues long. The junction had 9 bases not matched to a gene; V was cut back by 6 bases and J by 0 bases. Germline CDR1 is DFQATT and CDR2 is SNEGSKA (reference sequence). CDR3 sequence (DNA): TGCAGTGCCACGGACAGGGCCGCCGCAACTAATGAAAAACTGTTTTTT. Residues: CSATDRAAATNEKLFF.

The table lists this clonotype with many counts. The chain couples TRBV10-3 to TRBJ2-7; 11 bases are shared with TRBD1. J was trimmed by 0 bases and V by 2 bases; bases with no gene match: 0. Germline-derived CDR1 and CDR2 are ENHRY and SYGVKD. CDR3 length equals 15 residues. CDR3 amino acids: CAISEGQGASYEQYF. The CDR3 coding sequence is TGTGCCATCAGTGAGGGACAGGGGGCCTCCTACGAGCAGTACTTC.

The J gene is TRBJ2-7, the V gene TRBV15; D is unclear. Trimming cost V 3 bases and J 6 bases, with 24 bases left between them. The CDR3 is 17 amino acids. The V gene's germline CDR1 is LNHNV and CDR2 YYDKDF (reference sequence). The CDR3 DNA reads as TGTGCCACCAGCAGCCCATCTTCGGCTAATCCACCAGGCGAGCAGTACTTC. Translation gives CATSSPSSANPPGEQYF.

This clonotype has ten or more counts. The chain recombines TRBV30 with TRBJ1-1, with D possibly matching TRBD1 (5 bases). The V gene's germline CDR1 is GTSNPN and CDR2 SVGIG (reference sequence). The CDR3 length is 14 residues. V was trimmed by 2 bases and J by 1 base, leaving 11 bases between them. The CDR3 region is CAWSKGTANTEAFF. CDR3 bases: TGTGCCTGGAGTAAAGGGACGGCGAACACTGAAGCTTTCTTT.

In this sample, this clonotype turned up many times. The chain links TRBV24-1 to TRBJ2-2; 10 bases are shared with TRBD1. The CDR3 spans 16 residues. Germline-derived CDR1 and CDR2 are KGHDR and SFDVKD. With 4 bases clipped from V and 6 bases from J, the junction kept 7 bases outside the gene matches. This CDR3 reads CATSESPGTGAGELFF. The CDR3 region has the DNA TGTGCCACCAGTGAGTCCCCCGGGACAGGGGCCGGGGAGCTGTTTTTT.

In its sample, this clonotype was seen a few times. A read error may be the cause here, since a much bigger clone is one base away. The chain couples TRBV6-4 to TRBJ1-4; D is uncertain. The CDR3 runs to 11 residues. Germline values: CDR1 MRHNA, CDR2 SNTAGT. CDR3 amino acids: CASRRGEKLLF. In nucleotides, the CDR3 is TGTGCCAGCAGGCGGGGTGAAAAACTGCTTTTT.

This clonotype was detected many times. The chain uses TRBV7-9 and TRBJ1-2; D ambiguous. Germline assignment: CDR1 SEHNR and CDR2 FQNEAQ (reference sequence). The CDR3 runs to 14 residues. With 2 bases removed from V and 0 bases from J, the gap between germline ends came to 7 bases. This CDR3 reads CASSLRTPNYGYTF. Here the CDR3 DNA reads TGTGCCAGCAGCTTACGGACTCCTAACTATGGCTACACCTTC.

This clonotype was detected ten times or more. The chain joins TRBV28 to TRBJ1-4; 7 positions match TRBD1. Germline assignment: CDR1 MDHEN and CDR2 SYDVKM. The length of the CDR3 is 13 residues. With 5 bases clipped from V and 11 bases from J, the junction kept 8 bases outside the gene matches. The CDR3 loop reads CASSTGESWKLFF. CDR3 nucleotide sequence: TGTGCCAGCAGTACAGGGGAATCGTGGAAACTGTTTTTT.

The chain uses TRBV7-3 and TRBJ2-1, with 11 bases aligning to TRBD1. Losses at the gene ends were 5 bases for V and 4 bases for J; bases not matched to a gene: 10. CDR1 and CDR2 from the germline V gene are SGHTA and FQGTGA. There are 17 residues in the CDR3. For the CDR3, the DNA is TGTGCCAGCAGCCCGGGACAGGGGGTTGGGTGTTACAATGAGCAGTTCTTC. This encodes CASSPGQGVGCYNEQFF.

In this sample, this clonotype turned up many times. The chain has TRBV15 and TRBJ1-4, with D perhaps TRBD1 (5 bases). The CDR3 totals 15 residues. Trimming cost V 3 bases and J 3 bases, with 11 bases left between them. Germline CDR1 reads LNHNV; CDR2 reads YYDKDF (reference sequence). CDR3 residues: CATSRLGGANEKLFF. The CDR3 DNA is TGTGCCACCAGCAGGCTTGGGGGGGCTAATGAAAAACTGTTTTTT. Full variable domain (missing parts from reference TRBV15 and TRBJ1-4): DAMVIQNPRYQVTQFGKPVTLSCSQTLNHNVMYWYQQKSSQAPKLLFHYYDKDFNNEADTPDNFQSRRPNTSFCFLDIRSPGLGDTAMYLCATSRLGGANEKLFFGSGTQLSVL.

This clonotype was observed many times. The chain links TRBV15 to TRBJ1-2; 7 bases match TRBD1. After removal of 1 base from V and 4 bases from J, the junction contained 3 bases not matched to a gene. This CDR3 spans 14 amino acids. Germline V lookup: CDR1 LNHNV, CDR2 YYDKDF (reference sequence). CDR3 DNA: TGTGCCACCAGCAGAGGACAGGGCCTCTATGGCTACACCTTC. It specifies CATSRGQGLYGYTF. The whole variable domain, remainder taken from reference TRBV15 and TRBJ1-2, is DAMVIQNPRYQVTQFGKPVTLSCSQTLNHNVMYWYQQKSSQAPKLLFHYYDKDFNNEADTPDNFQSRRPNTSFCFLDIRSPGLGDTAMYLCATSRGQGLYGYTFGSGTRLTVV.

This clonotype was found many times. This chain joins TRBV7-2 and TRBJ2-5, with 12 positions matching TRBD2. With 5 bases clipped from V and 0 bases from J, the junction kept 7 bases outside the gene matches. This CDR3 contains 17 residues. Germline V gene sequence: CDR1 SGHTA, CDR2 FQGNSA. CDR3 protein: CASSTGLAGWYQETQYF. CDR3 nucleotide sequence: TGTGCCAGCAGCACCGGACTAGCGGGGTGGTACCAAGAGACCCAGTACTTC.

This clonotype showed up many times. The chain couples TRBV30 to TRBJ2-7; D is ambiguous. The CDR3 consists of 10 residues. Trimming took off 4 bases at V and 3 bases at J, with 4 bases between the two ends. The germline gives CDR1 GTSNPN, CDR2 SVGIG (reference sequence). The CDR3 loop reads CAWNGYEQYF. The CDR3 bases are TGTGCCTGGAATGGCTACGAGCAGTACTTC.

The rearrangement links TRBV29-1 to TRBJ1-3; D ambiguous. The V gene lost 7 bases and the J gene lost 0 bases, with 4 bases spanning the gap. The V gene's germline CDR1 is SQVTM and CDR2 ANQGSEA. This CDR3 spans 11 amino acids. This chain's CDR3 is CSAASGNTIYF. The CDR3 DNA sequence: TGCAGCGCCGCCTCTGGAAACACCATATATTTT. Together with reference TRBV29-1 and TRBJ1-3, the CDR3 gives the full variable domain: SAVISQKPSRDICQRGTSLTIQCQVDSQVTMMFWYRQQPGQSLTLIATANQGSEATYESGFVIDKFPISRPNLTFSTLTVSNMSPEDSSIYLCSAASGNTIYFGEGSWLTVV.

The rearrangement joins TRBV2 to TRBJ1-5; unclear D gene. Germline CDR1 reads SNHLY; CDR2 reads FYNNEI. V lost 1 base, J lost 0 bases, and 4 bases lay in between. The CDR3 runs 14 residues. The chain's CDR3 is CASSEVYSNQPQHF. CDR3 DNA: TGTGCCAGCAGTGAAGTGTATAGCAATCAGCCCCAGCATTTT.

The rearrangement joins TRBV15 to TRBJ1-2; possibly TRBD1 for D (5 bases). The CDR3 contains 13 residues. Germline CDR1 LNHNV, CDR2 YYDKDF (reference sequence). V dropped 1 base and J dropped 7 bases, with 10 bases sitting between them. This CDR3 reads CATSRAGSGGYTF. The CDR3 coding sequence is TGTGCCACCAGCAGAGCAGGGTCCGGTGGCTACACCTTC.

The V and J genes are TRBV10-1 and TRBJ1-3; D not resolved. Germline CDR1 and CDR2: WNHNN and SYGVQD (reference sequence). Trimming pared 6 bases from V and 4 bases from J, leaving 10 bases between. The CDR3 spans 13 residues. The CDR3 DNA reads TGCGCCAGCAGGTTGCGGGAAGGAAACACCATATATTTT. Protein sequence: CASRLREGNTIYF.

V gene TRBV24-1 combines with J gene TRBJ1-6; 9 bases are shared with TRBD1. Per the germline V gene, CDR1 is KGHDR and CDR2 is SFDVKD. V was clipped by 5 bases and J by 7 bases; unmatched bases: 11. The CDR3 is 17 residues long. The CDR3 DNA reads TGTGCCACCAGTGCTAAATCCCGGGACAGGGACAATTCACCCCTCCACTTT. Amino acids: CATSAKSRDRDNSPLHF.